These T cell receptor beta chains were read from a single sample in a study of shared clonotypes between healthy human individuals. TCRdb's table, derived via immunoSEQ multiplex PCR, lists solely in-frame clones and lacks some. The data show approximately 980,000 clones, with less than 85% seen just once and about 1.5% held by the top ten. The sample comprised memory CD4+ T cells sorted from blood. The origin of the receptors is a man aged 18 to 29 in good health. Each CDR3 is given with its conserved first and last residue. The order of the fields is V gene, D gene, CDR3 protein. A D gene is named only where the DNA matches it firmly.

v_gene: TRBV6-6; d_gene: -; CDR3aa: CASSHEGLNTEAFF
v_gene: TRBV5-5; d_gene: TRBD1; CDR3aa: CASRLTGNQPQHF
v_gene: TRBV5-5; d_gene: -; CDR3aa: CASSSGAYEQYF
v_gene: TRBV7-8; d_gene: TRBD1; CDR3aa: CASSAGQGDRTKNIQYF
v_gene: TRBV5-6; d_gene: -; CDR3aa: CASSFLQGGEQYF
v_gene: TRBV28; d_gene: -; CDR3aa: CASSKQGSGANVLTF
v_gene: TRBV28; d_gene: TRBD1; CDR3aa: CASSSPGQGSYEQYF
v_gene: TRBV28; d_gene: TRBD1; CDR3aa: CASSLSRDSFLNTEAFF
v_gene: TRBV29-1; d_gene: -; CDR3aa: CSVEWRGYEQYF
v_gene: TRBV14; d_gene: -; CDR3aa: CASSQGMGYNEKLFF
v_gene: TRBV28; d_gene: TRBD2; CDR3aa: CASRASGRAKGEQFF
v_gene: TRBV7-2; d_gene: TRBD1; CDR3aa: CASSTRQGQETQYF
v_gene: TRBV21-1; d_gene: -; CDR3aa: CASSKKGYSGANVLTF
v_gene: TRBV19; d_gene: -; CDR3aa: CASSPLGLSGNTIYF
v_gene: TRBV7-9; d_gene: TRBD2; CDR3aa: CASSFRGSGGGPETQYF